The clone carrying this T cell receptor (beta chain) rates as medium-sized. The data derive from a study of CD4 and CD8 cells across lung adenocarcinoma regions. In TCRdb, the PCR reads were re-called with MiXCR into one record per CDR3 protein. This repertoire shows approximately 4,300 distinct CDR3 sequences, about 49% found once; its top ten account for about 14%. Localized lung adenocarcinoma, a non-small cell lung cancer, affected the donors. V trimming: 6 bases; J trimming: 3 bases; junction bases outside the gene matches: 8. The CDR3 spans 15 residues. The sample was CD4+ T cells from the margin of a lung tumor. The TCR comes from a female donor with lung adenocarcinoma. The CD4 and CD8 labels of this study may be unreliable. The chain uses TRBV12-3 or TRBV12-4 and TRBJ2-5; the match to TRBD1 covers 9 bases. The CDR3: CASSPSGQGEETQYF. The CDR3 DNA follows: TGTGCCAGCAGCCCTTCGGGACAGGGCGAAGAGACCCAGTACTTC.